The 11 T cell receptor beta chains below all came from one sample that was sequenced in a study of blood T cell repertoires in COVID-19. Measured with immunoSEQ multiplex PCR; TCRdb has only the in-frame clones, and not every one. The sample lists 350,000 to 450,000 clones; about 88% were seen once. The sequencing sample was made of peripheral blood. The origin of the receptors is a woman in her forties with COVID-19, enrolled during active disease.

CDR3 protein: CASSESGNEQFF. CDR3 DNA: TGTGCCAGCAGTGAATCAGGCAATGAGCAGTTCTTC. The chain is built from TRBV2 and TRBJ2-1; D unresolved. Germline-derived CDR1 and CDR2 are SNHLY and FYNNEI. Trimming took 2 bases from V and 6 from J, leaving 5 bases between them. The CDR3 has 12 residues.

The CDR3 spells CASSLTGNHGYTF. The CDR3 DNA reads as TGTGCCAGCAGTTTGACAGGGAACCATGGCTACACCTTC. The V gene is TRBV6-5, the J gene TRBJ1-2; 7 nucleotides agree with TRBD1. The V gene's germline CDR1 is MNHEY and CDR2 SVGAGI. The CDR3 runs to 13 residues. The V and J ends lost 4 bases and 6 bases, in that order; junction bases with no gene match: 5.

The chain carries TRBV7-9 and TRBJ1-2, with no clear D. Trimming left V 7 bases short and J 8 bases short, with 14 bases between. The CDR3 is 12 residues long. The germline gives CDR1 SEHNR, CDR2 FQNEAQ (reference sequence). The CDR3: CASNPGGPGYTF. CDR3 DNA: TGTGCCAGCAATCCAGGCGGGCCGGGCTACACCTTC.

The chain combines TRBV28 with TRBJ1-1, with D hard to call. CDR1 and CDR2 from the germline V gene are MDHEN and SYDVKM. CDR3 length: 15 amino acids. V gave up 2 bases and J gave up 3 bases, with 13 bases separating them. The CDR3 here is CASSLPLGLHTEAFF. The CDR3 DNA reads TGTGCCAGCAGTTTACCCCTAGGACTGCACACTGAAGCTTTCTTT.

This clone has a single count. The chain uses TRBV5-6 and TRBJ2-1; D perhaps matches TRBD1 (5 bases). This CDR3 comprises 15 residues. Germline assignment: CDR1 SGHDT and CDR2 YYEEEE. V lost 2 bases, J lost 4 bases, and 13 bases lay in between. The CDR3: CASSFQQASYNEQFF. Here the CDR3 DNA reads TGTGCCAGCAGCTTCCAACAGGCGAGTTACAATGAGCAGTTCTTC.

V gene TRBV30 combines with J gene TRBJ2-2; possible D gene TRBD2, 7 bases. Germline assignment: CDR1 GTSNPN and CDR2 SVGIG (reference sequence). V lost 3 bases to trimming and J lost 4 bases, with 12 bases between them. This CDR3 has 14 amino acids. In DNA form, the CDR3 reads TGTGCCTGGAGGGGGGGCGGGGGCACCGGGGAGCTGTTTTTT. Translation gives CAWRGGGGTGELFF.

The chain combines TRBV14 with TRBJ2-1; 10 bases fit TRBD2. This CDR3 contains 18 residues. With 1 base clipped from V and 6 bases from J, the junction kept 12 bases outside the gene matches. CDR1 and CDR2 from the germline V gene are SGHDN and FVKESK. CDR3 residues: CASSQVFPLAGDSNEQFF. The DNA of the CDR3 is TGTGCCAGCAGCCAAGTATTCCCCCTAGCGGGAGACTCCAATGAGCAGTTCTTC.

The J gene is TRBJ2-3, the V gene TRBV3-1 (or the pseudogene TRBV3-2); TRBD2 aligns across 10 bases. J lost 4 bases, V lost 5 bases, and 12 bases had no gene match. The CDR3 is 17 residues long. Germline CDR1 and CDR2: LGHDT and YNNKEL (reference sequence). The CDR3, as DNA: TGTGCCAGCAGCTCCCGGACTAGCGGAAGCCCAGCAGATACGCAGTATTTT. Encoded protein: CASSSRTSGSPADTQYF.

About this clone itself: At the DNA level, this CDR3 is encoded by other sequences in the same sample as well. V is TRBV7-9 and J is TRBJ1-1; D unclear. Germline assignment: CDR1 SEHNR and CDR2 FQNEAQ (reference sequence). This CDR3 region has 12 residues. V was clipped by 5 bases and J by 5 bases, with 9 bases between them. The chain's CDR3 is CASSPGGTEAFF. The DNA for the CDR3 is TGTGCCAGCAGCCCCGGCGGTACTGAAGCTTTCTTT.

V is TRBV28 and J is TRBJ1-5; weak D call: TRBD1 (5 bases). V was trimmed by 5 bases and J by 7 bases, leaving 24 bases between them. The CDR3 runs 17 residues. Per germline, CDR1 MDHEN and CDR2 SYDVKM. The CDR3 region is CASSPGASRAPWQPQHF. The CDR3 DNA reads as TGTGCCAGCAGTCCTGGGGCCTCCAGGGCGCCATGGCAGCCCCAGCATTTT. The full variable domain, with the rest looked up from reference TRBV28 and TRBJ1-5, is DVKVTQSSRYLVKRTGEKVFLECVQDMDHENMFWYRQDPGLGLRLIYFSYDVKMKEKGDIPEGYSVSREKKERFSLILESASTNQTSMYLCASSPGASRAPWQPQHFGDGTRLSIL.

This chain uses TRBV6-2 or TRBV6-3 with TRBJ1-3; no reliable D call. This CDR3 contains 15 residues. Deletions cut 5 bases from V and 3 bases from J, with 14 bases between. Germline assignment: CDR1 MNHEY and CDR2 SVGEGT. Here the CDR3 DNA reads TGTGCCAGCAGTCCCTTCCCGTCGGGTGGAAACACCATATATTTT. It specifies CASSPFPSGGNTIYF.